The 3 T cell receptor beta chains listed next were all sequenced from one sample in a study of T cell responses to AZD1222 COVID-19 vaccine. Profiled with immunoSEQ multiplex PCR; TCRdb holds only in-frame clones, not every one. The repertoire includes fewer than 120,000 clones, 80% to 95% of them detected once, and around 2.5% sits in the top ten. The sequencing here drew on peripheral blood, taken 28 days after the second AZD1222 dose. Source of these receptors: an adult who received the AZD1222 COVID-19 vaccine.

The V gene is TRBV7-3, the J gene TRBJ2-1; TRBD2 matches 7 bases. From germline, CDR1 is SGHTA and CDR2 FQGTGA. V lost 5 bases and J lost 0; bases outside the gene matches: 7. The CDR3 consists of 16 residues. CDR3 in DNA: TGTGCCAGCAGCAGACTAGCCCAGAGCTCCTACAATGAGCAGTTCTTC. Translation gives CASSRLAQSSYNEQFF.

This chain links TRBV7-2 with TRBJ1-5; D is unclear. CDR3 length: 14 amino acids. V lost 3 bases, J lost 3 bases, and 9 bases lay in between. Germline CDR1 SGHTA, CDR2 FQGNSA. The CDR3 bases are TGTGCCAGCAGCTTCTCCAGAGACAATCAGCCCCAGCATTTT. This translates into CASSFSRDNQPQHF.

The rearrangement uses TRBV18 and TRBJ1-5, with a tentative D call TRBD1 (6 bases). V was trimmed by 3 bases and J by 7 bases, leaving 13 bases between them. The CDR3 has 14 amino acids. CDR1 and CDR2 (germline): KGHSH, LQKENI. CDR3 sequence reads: CASSPDSPDQPQHF. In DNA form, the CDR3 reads TGTGCCAGCTCACCGGACAGCCCGGACCAGCCCCAGCATTTT.